Below are 12 T cell receptor beta chains sequenced from a single sample in a study of blood T cells in healthy people across ages (dated by TCRdb to about 2015). The method was 5' RACE. The sequencer listed for this sample is Illumina HiSeq 2500. A second PCR of about 6 to 11 cycles was performed with a sample-barcoded 5' primer and a J-beta primer mix. TCRdb reanalyzed the raw reads on its own, using fastp at Q25 for trimming and MiXCR for clone calling, and kept in-frame beta chains. Rows matching on CDR3 protein sequence are summarized as one entry with the most common DNA and genes. The sample yields 540,000 or so distinct CDR3 sequences; about 25% were counted once. Just under 9% of the sample lies in the top ten. These data were also reused for a study on T cells of mothers and their children.

Material: blood. Every receptor here comes from a boy younger than 18 in good health.

The chain couples TRBV7-9 to TRBJ2-3, with D maybe TRBD2 (7 bases). V shed 0 bases and J shed 2 bases, with 21 bases lying between them. Germline V gives CDR1 SEHNR, CDR2 FQNEAQ (reference sequence). The CDR3 contains 19 residues. The CDR3 region is CASSLASSGGPTSTDTQYF. Written as DNA, the CDR3 is TGTGCCAGCAGCTTAGCATCGTCGGGGGGCCCTACATCCACAGATACGCAGTATTTT. Complete variable domain (other parts from reference TRBV7-9 and TRBJ2-3): DTGVSQNPRHKITKRGQNVTFRCDPISEHNRLYWYRQTLGQGPEFLTYFQNEAQLEKSRLLSDRFSAERPKGSFSTLEIQRTEQGDSAMYLCASSLASSGGPTSTDTQYFGPGTRLTVL.

V usage is TRBV20-1 and J usage is TRBJ2-1; D gene uncertain. Germline V gives CDR1 DFQATT, CDR2 SNEGSKA (reference sequence). This CDR3 contains 10 residues. V was trimmed by 3 bases and J by 7 bases, leaving 4 bases between them. The CDR3 nucleotides read TGCAGTGCTAGCGAGAATGAGCAGTTCTTC. This encodes CSASENEQFF.

V gene TRBV12-3 or TRBV12-4 combines with J gene TRBJ2-5; tentative D call: TRBD2 (5 bases). This CDR3 spans 14 amino acids. The germline V and J ends were trimmed by 5 bases and 5 bases, with 15 bases remaining between them. DNA for the CDR3: TGTGCCAGCAGTGCGCCTATCTGGGAGGAGACCCAGTACTTC. Protein: CASSAPIWEETQYF.

V gene TRBV10-3 combines with J gene TRBJ2-7; 7 nucleotides align to TRBD1. The CDR3 length is 14 residues. V gave up 5 bases and J gave up 2 bases; unmatched junction bases: 6. Per germline, CDR1 ENHRY and CDR2 SYGVKD. CDR3 in amino acids: CAISQGTATYEQYF. As DNA, the CDR3 is TGTGCCATCAGTCAGGGGACAGCAACCTACGAGCAGTACTTC.

This clonotype was observed once. The genes are TRBV5-4 and TRBJ2-1; a weak D match, TRBD2 (5 bases). CDR3 length: 15 residues. Germline V CDR1 and CDR2: SGHNT, YYREEE (reference sequence). V lost 0 bases, J lost 8 bases, and 15 bases lay in between. CDR3 region: CASSLVRLAGDEQFF. Written as DNA, the CDR3 is TGTGCCAGCAGCTTGGTTCGGCTAGCAGGTGATGAGCAGTTCTTC.

Points on this clonotype: A read error may explain this, as a much larger clone is one base away. The gene calls are TRBV29-1 and TRBJ2-5; D gene ambiguous. CDR3 size: 10 residues. Germline CDR1 and CDR2: SQVTM and ANQGSEA. CDR3 nucleotides: TGCAGCGTAGCTATAGAGACCCGGTACTTC. Amino acid sequence: CSVAIETRYF.

Concerning this clonotype: One end of the junction does not line up with germline, which may come from a read error. V usage is TRBV20-1 and J usage is TRBJ2-3; TRBD2 is a possible D gene (6 bases). Per germline, CDR1 DFQATT and CDR2 SNEGSKA (reference sequence). This CDR3 region has 15 residues. The CDR3 protein is CNAGGRGVSTDTQYF. CDR3 sequence (DNA): TGCAATGCTGGCGGTCGCGGGGTTAGCACAGATACGCAGTATTTT.

This clonotype appeared a few times. This rearrangement joins TRBV7-9 to TRBJ1-1; tentative D call: TRBD1 (5 bases). CDR1 is SEHNR and CDR2 is FQNEAQ in the germline V gene (reference sequence). There are 14 residues in the CDR3. Trimming removed 5 bases from V and 4 bases from J, with 14 bases in between. DNA of the CDR3: TGTGCCAGCAGCCCTGGTGGGACGGGCACTGAAGCTTTCTTT. Residues: CASSPGGTGTEAFF.

The chain combines TRBV11-2 with TRBJ2-4; D is unclear. Trimming took 6 bases from V and 0 from J, leaving 6 bases between them. Looked up from germline, CDR1 is SGHAT and CDR2 is FQNNGV. The CDR3 is made up of 13 amino acids. CDR3 nucleotides: TGTGCCAGCAGTACTTTAGCCAAAAACATTCAGTACTTC. This gives the protein CASSTLAKNIQYF.

This clonotype has only a few counts. The genes are TRBV7-8 and TRBJ2-5; TRBD2 aligns across 11 bases. CDR1 is SGHVS and CDR2 is FQNEAQ in the germline V gene. The V and J ends lost 0 bases and 4 bases, in that order; junction bases with no gene match: 4. The CDR3 spans 16 residues. CDR3 sequence (DNA): TGTGCCAGCAGCTTAGCGACTAGCGGGATTTCAGAGACCCAGTACTTC. Translation gives CASSLATSGISETQYF.

The CDR3 DNA is TGTGCCAGCAGTCCACAGACAGGGAGGAACACTGAAGCTTTCTTT. Translating gives CASSPQTGRNTEAFF. The J gene is TRBJ1-1, the V gene TRBV28, with 7 bases aligning to TRBD1. V dropped 5 bases and J dropped 1; count of bases not matched to a gene: 7. The CDR3 spans 15 residues. Germline values: CDR1 MDHEN, CDR2 SYDVKM.

This rearrangement joins TRBV7-9 to TRBJ2-2; possibly TRBD1 or TRBD2 for D (5 bases each). Germline V lookup: CDR1 SEHNR, CDR2 FQNEAQ (reference sequence). Trimming pared 5 bases from V and 5 bases from J, leaving 21 bases between. The CDR3 is 17 residues long. CDR3 DNA sequence: TGTGCCAGCAGCGTCAAACCCCGGGACGGAAAGACCGGGGAGCTGTTTTTT. This codes for CASSVKPRDGKTGELFF.